The 13 T cell receptor beta chains below all came from one sample that was sequenced in a study of cytomegalovirus exposure and HLA in healthy donors. Researchers ran the PCR with 60 Vbeta and 13 Jbeta primers. Repertoires were generated with immunoSEQ multiplex PCR, while TCRdb's copy carries only in-frame clones and drops some. The sample lists 30,000 to 40,000 clones, about 70% occurring once. Source material: PBMCs. The receptors derive from a man aged 40-49 years in good health and CMV-seropositive.

The chain is built from TRBV11-3 and TRBJ2-5; 7 bases line up with TRBD1. Germline V gene data show CDR1 as SGHNT and CDR2 as YENEEA. CDR3 length: 13 residues. The V gene end was trimmed by 5 bases and the J gene end by 11 bases; junction bases not matched to a gene: 11. As DNA, the CDR3 is TGTGCCAGCAGCATATACAGGGGTTGGGAGCAGTACTTC. Translating gives CASSIYRGWEQYF.

The chain links TRBV7-9 to TRBJ2-5, with a weak D call TRBD1 (5 bases). This CDR3 is 13 amino acids long. The germline CDR1 and CDR2 sequences are SEHNR and FQNEAQ (reference sequence). V was cut by 3 bases and J by 1 base, with 6 bases left in between. CDR3 protein: CASSLTVQETQYF. The CDR3 DNA sequence: TGTGCCAGCAGCTTGACAGTCCAAGAGACCCAGTACTTC.

This rearrangement joins TRBV9 to TRBJ2-3; 8 bases align to TRBD2. Trimming took 4 bases from V and 2 from J; bases not matched to a gene: 9. This CDR3 comprises 16 residues. From germline, CDR1 is SGDLS and CDR2 YYNGEE. DNA for the CDR3: TGTGCCAGCAGCCTGGGTCGGGGGGGTCCCACAGATACGCAGTATTTT. Translation: CASSLGRGGPTDTQYF. The entire variable domain, with the rest obtained from reference TRBV9 and TRBJ2-3, is as follows: DSGVTQTPKHLITATGQRVTLRCSPRSGDLSVYWYQQSLDQGLQFLIQYYNGEERAKGNILERFSAQQFPDLHSELNLSSLELGDSALYFCASSLGRGGPTDTQYFGPGTRLTVL.

The chain combines TRBV4-2 with TRBJ1-5; the D is unclear. The CDR3 sequence is 13 residues long. Germline V gene sequence: CDR1 LGHNA, CDR2 YNFKEQ. The germline V and J ends were trimmed by 1 base and 7 bases, with 8 bases remaining between them. As DNA, the CDR3 is TGTGCCAGCAGCCAAGTTGTTCTACAGCCCCAGCATTTT. The encoded protein is CASSQVVLQPQHF.

This chain connects TRBV19 to TRBJ1-2; D unclear. The CDR3 runs 11 residues. Trimming took 7 bases from V and 4 from J, leaving 7 bases between them. Per the germline V gene, CDR1 is LNHDA and CDR2 is SQIVND (reference sequence). Written as DNA, the CDR3 is TGTGCCAGTAAGACATCCTATGGCTACACCTTC. It codes for CASKTSYGYTF.

The table lists this clone with a few counts. V is TRBV9 and J is TRBJ1-4, with D tentatively TRBD1 (5 bases). Trimming removed 6 bases at V and 7 bases at J, with 16 bases between. CDR1 and CDR2 (germline): SGDLS, YYNGEE. CDR3 length equals 14 residues. The CDR3 here is CASTPGYQGEKLFF. Written as DNA, the CDR3 is TGTGCCAGCACGCCCGGCTATCAGGGTGAAAAACTGTTTTTT.

The rearrangement uses TRBV28 and TRBJ1-5, with 8 nucleotides matching TRBD1. CDR3 size: 14 residues. Trimming removed 6 bases from V and 9 bases from J; junction bases left unmatched: 10. Germline V gene sequence: CDR1 MDHEN, CDR2 SYDVKM. The CDR3, as DNA: TGTGCCAGCAGAACCGACAGGGGAAGGTTGCCCCAGCATTTT. It is translated as CASRTDRGRLPQHF.

The J gene is TRBJ2-5, the V gene TRBV5-1, with 10 bases matching TRBD2. The closer fit of TRBJ2-7 to the DNA end suggests the J call may be wrong. The CDR3 is made up of 14 amino acids. CDR1 is SGHRS and CDR2 is YFSETQ in the germline V gene. The chain's CDR3 is CASTTGTSEREQYF. The CDR3 nucleotides are TGCGCCAGCACCACCGGGACTAGCGAGCGCGAGCAGTACTTC.

The rearrangement joins TRBV5-6 to TRBJ1-5; 8 bases map to TRBD1. V trimming: 1 base; J trimming: 2 bases; junction bases outside the gene matches: 2. The CDR3 has 15 residues. Germline V gives CDR1 SGHDT, CDR2 YYEEEE. CDR3 loop: CASSLNRGGNQPQHF. The CDR3 bases are TGTGCCAGCAGCTTGAACAGGGGGGGCAATCAGCCCCAGCATTTT.

This sequence joins TRBV5-5 and TRBJ1-5; the D gene is possibly TRBD1 (5 bases). The CDR3 totals 15 residues. CDR1 SGHKS and CDR2 YYEKEE come from the germline V gene (reference sequence). V lost 0 bases to trimming and J lost 4 bases, with 11 bases between them. CDR3 nucleotide sequence: TGTGCCAGCAGCTTGGGTACAGGAGGGAATCAGCCCCAGCATTTT. Its translation is CASSLGTGGNQPQHF.

This chain connects TRBV30 to TRBJ2-1; 13 bases agree with TRBD2. Per germline, CDR1 GTSNPN and CDR2 SVGIG (reference sequence). V lost 0 bases, J lost 4 bases, and 6 bases stayed unmatched. This CDR3 is 17 amino acids long. CDR3 region: CAWSVWRTSGSYNEQFF. The DNA for the CDR3 is TGTGCCTGGAGTGTATGGCGGACTAGCGGGAGTTACAATGAGCAGTTCTTC. Filled out from reference TRBV30 and TRBJ2-1, the complete variable domain reads SQTIHQWPATLVQPVGSPLSLECTVEGTSNPNLYWYRQAAGRGLQLLFYSVGIGQISSEVPQNLSASRPQDRQFILSSKKLLLSDSGFYLCAWSVWRTSGSYNEQFFGPGTRLTVL.

The V gene is TRBV15, the J gene TRBJ2-2, with 12 bases matching TRBD2. V trimming: 2 bases; J trimming: 6 bases; junction bases outside the gene matches: 1. Germline V lookup: CDR1 LNHNV, CDR2 YYDKDF (reference sequence). This CDR3 is built from 15 residues. The CDR3 here is CATSRLAGGPGELFF. CDR3 sequence (DNA): TGTGCCACCAGCAGACTAGCGGGGGGGCCCGGGGAGCTGTTTTTT.

This clone was seen a handful of times. The chain recombines TRBV19 with TRBJ2-2, with 9 positions matching TRBD1. The germline gives CDR1 LNHDA, CDR2 SQIVND (reference sequence). This CDR3 contains 14 residues. With 6 bases clipped from V and 4 bases from J, the junction kept 3 bases outside the gene matches. The CDR3 reads CASSGTGLTGELFF. As DNA, the CDR3 is TGTGCCAGTAGCGGGACAGGGCTCACCGGGGAGCTGTTTTTT. Full variable domain (rest looked up from reference TRBV19 and TRBJ2-2): DGGITQSPKYLFRKEGQNVTLSCEQNLNHDAMYWYRQDPGQGLRLIYYSQIVNDFQKGDIAEGYSVSREKKESFPLTVTSAQKNPTAFYLCASSGTGLTGELFFGEGSRLTVL.